The 27 T cell receptor beta chains presented below share a single source sample, sequenced in a study of blood T cell repertoires in COVID-19. Assay used: immunoSEQ multiplex PCR; TCRdb lists only in-frame clones, some missing. Of about 82,000 clones listed, approximately 82% are singletons. Material for sequencing was peripheral blood. These receptors came from a woman between 55 and 75 years old with acute or convalescent COVID-19.

This chain uses TRBV6-5 with TRBJ2-3, with 9 bases aligning to TRBD2. Germline assignment: CDR1 MNHEY and CDR2 SVGAGI. The V gene end was trimmed by 4 bases and the J gene end by 7 bases; junction bases not matched to a gene: 9. This CDR3 spans 15 amino acids. CDR3 in DNA: TGTGCCAGCAGTTTACGACTAGCGGAACGCTATACGCAGTATTTT. It yields the protein CASSLRLAERYTQYF.

This clone was detected a few times. This sequence joins TRBV3-1 (or the pseudogene TRBV3-2) and TRBJ1-2; 7 bases align to TRBD1. Trimming removed 0 bases from V and 4 bases from J; junction bases left unmatched: 5. CDR1 and CDR2 (germline): LGHDT, YNNKEL (reference sequence). This CDR3 comprises 15 residues. CDR3 bases: TGTGCCAGCAGCCAAGATTTGGGGACAGTCTATGGCTACACCTTC. Translated: CASSQDLGTVYGYTF.

The chain uses TRBV6-5 and TRBJ2-3; TRBD1 aligns across 7 bases. The V and J ends lost 8 bases and 6 bases, in that order; junction bases with no gene match: 5. CDR3 length: 12 amino acids. Germline V gene sequence: CDR1 MNHEY, CDR2 SVGAGI. The CDR3 protein is CASAGGRDTQYF. CDR3 nucleotides: TGTGCCAGCGCAGGGGGTAGGGATACGCAGTATTTT.

CDR3 region: CASTPATQGAGGANVLTF. DNA of the CDR3: TGTGCCAGCACCCCCGCAACCCAGGGGGCTGGTGGGGCCAACGTCCTGACTTTC. The rearrangement joins TRBV13 to TRBJ2-6; TRBD1 aligns across 8 bases. V shed 7 bases and J 3 bases; nucleotides not matched to a gene: 14. The CDR3 runs to 18 residues. Germline CDR1 is PRHDT and CDR2 is FYEKMQ (reference sequence). The full variable domain, completed using reference TRBV13 and TRBJ2-6, is AAGVIQSPRHLIKEKRETATLKCYPIPRHDTVYWYQQGPGQDPQFLISFYEKMQSDKGSIPDRFSAQQFSDYHSELNMSSLELGDSALYFCASTPATQGAGGANVLTFGAGSRLTVL.

The chain is built from TRBV12-5 and TRBJ1-2; D is ambiguous. The CDR3 is 13 residues long. The germline V and J ends were trimmed by 5 bases and 7 bases, with 14 bases remaining between them. In germline, CDR1 is LGHNT, CDR2 FRNRAP. For the CDR3, the DNA is TGTGCTAGTGGTGGGCAGGTCTCTGGTGGCTACACCTTC. Protein: CASGGQVSGGYTF.

The chain joins TRBV5-1 to TRBJ2-3; D unclear. V was clipped by 1 base and J by 6 bases, with 9 bases between them. This CDR3 comprises 13 residues. Looked up from germline, CDR1 is SGHRS and CDR2 is YFSETQ. The CDR3 bases are TGCGCCAGCAGCTTGCCCCCTAGGGATACGCAGTATTTT. Translating it yields CASSLPPRDTQYF. The full variable domain, its missing parts supplied by reference TRBV5-1 and TRBJ2-3, is KAGVTQTPRYLIKTRGQQVTLSCSPISGHRSVSWYQQTPGQGLQFLFEYFSETQRNKGNFPGRFSGRQFSNSRSEMNVSTLELGDSALYLCASSLPPRDTQYFGPGTRLTVL.

This chain links TRBV5-1 with TRBJ1-1, with 7 bases matching TRBD1. The CDR3 covers 14 residues. The V and J ends lost 4 bases and 1 base, in that order; junction bases with no gene match: 4. Germline CDR1 reads SGHRS; CDR2 reads YFSETQ. CDR3 sequence reads: CASSEQGTNTEAFF. For the CDR3, the DNA is TGCGCCAGCAGCGAACAGGGGACGAACACTGAAGCTTTCTTT.

The rearrangement links TRBV6-5 to TRBJ1-4, with 8 bases fitting TRBD1. Germline lookup yields CDR1 MNHEY and CDR2 SVGAGI. V lost 8 bases to trimming and J lost 7 bases; unmatched junction nucleotides: 6. This CDR3 is 13 amino acids long. CDR3 nucleotides: TGTGCCAGCCGAGGACAGGGCTCTGAAAAACTGTTTTTT. Its translation is CASRGQGSEKLFF.

The CDR3 protein is CASSALGQGIGNSPLHF. The CDR3 coding sequence is TGTGCCAGCAGTGCTCTGGGACAGGGGATTGGGAATTCACCCCTCCACTTT. The chain links TRBV2 to TRBJ1-6, with 10 nucleotides matching TRBD1. With 4 bases clipped from V and 7 bases from J, the junction kept 10 bases outside the gene matches. The CDR3 totals 17 residues. The V gene's germline CDR1 is SNHLY and CDR2 FYNNEI.

The J gene is TRBJ1-4, the V gene TRBV20-1; no reliable D call. This CDR3 has 16 residues. CDR1 and CDR2 from the germline V gene are DFQATT and SNEGSKA (reference sequence). Between the trimmed V and J ends, which lost 3 bases and 4 bases, there was a span of 18 bases. The CDR3 protein is CSASVSGTRINEKLFF. The CDR3 nucleotides are TGCAGTGCTAGTGTATCCGGTACTAGAATTAATGAAAAACTGTTTTTT.

This clone has a handful of counts. The V and J genes are TRBV7-2 and TRBJ2-1; TRBD2 matches at 7 bases. Germline V gene sequence: CDR1 SGHTA, CDR2 FQGNSA. The CDR3 runs 14 residues. Trimming at V came to 2 bases and at J to 6 bases, leaving 4 bases not matched to a gene. DNA of the CDR3: TGTGCCAGCAGCTTACCGTGGACTAGCAATGAGCAGTTCTTC. It encodes CASSLPWTSNEQFF.

The chain couples TRBV5-1 to TRBJ1-4; TRBD1 might be the D (6 bases). The CDR3 loop spans 17 amino acids. Between the trimmed V and J ends, which lost 5 bases and 1 base, there was a span of 18 bases. The germline V gene has CDR1 SGHRS and CDR2 YFSETQ. The CDR3 here is CASSWRAGDRTNEKLFF. The CDR3, as DNA: TGCGCCAGCAGTTGGCGGGCAGGGGATAGAACTAATGAAAAACTGTTTTTT. The entire variable domain, with the rest obtained from reference TRBV5-1 and TRBJ1-4, is as follows: KAGVTQTPRYLIKTRGQQVTLSCSPISGHRSVSWYQQTPGQGLQFLFEYFSETQRNKGNFPGRFSGRQFSNSRSEMNVSTLELGDSALYLCASSWRAGDRTNEKLFFGSGTQLSVL.

The rearrangement links TRBV30 to TRBJ1-5; maybe TRBD1 (6 bases). The CDR3 runs 13 residues. Germline-derived CDR1 and CDR2 are GTSNPN and SVGIG (reference sequence). V was clipped by 2 bases and J by 2 bases, with 7 bases between them. The DNA of the CDR3 is TGTGCCTGGAGTCGGACAGGCAATCAGCCCCAGCATTTT. Translated: CAWSRTGNQPQHF.

The rearrangement joins TRBV3-1 (or the pseudogene TRBV3-2) to TRBJ1-2; a weak D match, TRBD1 (6 bases). Germline loops: CDR1 LGHDT, CDR2 YNNKEL (reference sequence). The CDR3 totals 15 residues. With 1 base removed from V and 2 bases from J, the gap between germline ends came to 11 bases. This CDR3 reads CASSQGAGQNYGYTF. The CDR3 nucleotides are TGTGCCAGCAGCCAAGGAGCCGGACAGAACTATGGCTACACCTTC.

The J gene is TRBJ2-1, the V gene TRBV9; possibly TRBD2 for D (6 bases). V was clipped by 0 bases and J by 4 bases, with 20 bases between them. The length of the CDR3 is 18 residues. The V gene's germline CDR1 is SGDLS and CDR2 YYNGEE. CDR3 DNA: TGTGCCAGCAGCGTAGCTCAAGGAGGGGCATCGGGATACAATGAGCAGTTCTTC. The encoded protein is CASSVAQGGASGYNEQFF.

This rearrangement joins TRBV2 to TRBJ2-5; possible D gene TRBD2, 5 bases. The CDR3 has 15 amino acids. Trimming left V 0 bases short and J 4 bases short, with 12 bases between. Germline V gives CDR1 SNHLY, CDR2 FYNNEI. The CDR3 spells CASSEARSGGETQYF. CDR3 nucleotides: TGTGCCAGCAGTGAAGCGCGGTCAGGAGGAGAGACCCAGTACTTC.

CDR3 region: CASSQVLGGGGVLEQYF. The CDR3 bases are TGTGCCAGCAGCCAAGTCCTTGGGGGGGGCGGGGTTTTGGAGCAGTACTTC. This chain connects TRBV3-1 (or the pseudogene TRBV3-2) to TRBJ2-7; maybe TRBD2 (7 bases). The germline CDR1 and CDR2 sequences are LGHDT and YNNKEL (reference sequence). V was clipped by 1 base and J by 7 bases, with 23 bases between them. The CDR3 is made up of 17 amino acids.

The chain combines TRBV7-8 with TRBJ2-5; 7 nucleotides align to TRBD2. Trimming cost V 6 bases and J 1 base; bases outside gene matches: 2. Germline-derived CDR1 and CDR2 are SGHVS and FQNEAQ. CDR3 length: 13 residues. CDR3 region: CASSWGGQETQYF. The DNA for the CDR3 is TGTGCCAGCAGTTGGGGGGGCCAAGAGACCCAGTACTTC. The entire variable domain, with the rest obtained from reference TRBV7-8 and TRBJ2-5, is as follows: GAGVSQSPRYKVAKRGQDVALRCDPISGHVSLFWYQQALGQGPEFLTYFQNEAQLDKSGLPSDRFFAERPEGSVSTLKIQRTQQEDSAVYLCASSWGGQETQYFGPGTRLLVL.

CDR3 bases: TGTGCCAGCAGCAACAGGGGTACTGGAAACACCATATATTTT. Translated, it gives CASSNRGTGNTIYF. The rearrangement uses TRBV11-3 and TRBJ1-3, with 7 bases that match TRBD1. This CDR3 has 14 residues. Losses at the gene ends were 5 bases for V and 2 bases for J; bases not matched to a gene: 3. CDR1 and CDR2 from the germline V gene are SGHNT and YENEEA.

The chain recombines TRBV7-9 with TRBJ1-2, with D perhaps matching TRBD1 (5 bases). Germline CDR1 is SEHNR and CDR2 is FQNEAQ (reference sequence). V dropped 3 bases and J dropped 7 bases, with 18 bases sitting between them. The length of the CDR3 is 15 residues. CDR3 in amino acids: CASSFGADNRGGYTF. The CDR3 nucleotides read TGTGCCAGCAGCTTTGGGGCGGACAACCGAGGTGGCTACACCTTC.

Note on this clone: Other DNA sequences in this specimen translate into the identical CDR3. The chain carries TRBV5-1 and TRBJ1-1; 7 bases align to TRBD1. V lost 4 bases to trimming and J lost 2 bases; unmatched junction nucleotides: 5. The CDR3 length is 14 residues. The germline gives CDR1 SGHRS, CDR2 YFSETQ. The CDR3 loop reads CASSAGTANTEAFF. DNA of the CDR3: TGCGCCAGCAGCGCCGGGACAGCAAACACTGAAGCTTTCTTT.

The chain combines TRBV5-1 with TRBJ1-2; 11 nucleotides match TRBD1. V was pared by 3 bases and J by 4 bases, with 2 bases of the junction left unmatched. The CDR3 consists of 14 residues. Germline CDR1 SGHRS, CDR2 YFSETQ. The CDR3, as DNA: TGCGCCAGCAGCTGGGGGACAGGGGGCTATGGCTACACCTTC. This gives the protein CASSWGTGGYGYTF. The full variable domain, in which reference TRBV5-1 and TRBJ1-2 provide the parts outside the CDR3, is KAGVTQTPRYLIKTRGQQVTLSCSPISGHRSVSWYQQTPGQGLQFLFEYFSETQRNKGNFPGRFSGRQFSNSRSEMNVSTLELGDSALYLCASSWGTGGYGYTFGSGTRLTVV.

This clone was observed a single time. Additional DNA sequences in this sample encode the identical CDR3. The V and J genes are TRBV5-4 and TRBJ1-6, with 10 bases that match TRBD1. V dropped 4 bases and J dropped 7; count of bases not matched to a gene: 5. The CDR3 covers 15 residues. CDR1 SGHNT and CDR2 YYREEE come from the germline V gene (reference sequence). CDR3 protein: CASSSRTGGNSPLHF. The CDR3 DNA follows: TGTGCCAGCAGCAGCAGGACAGGGGGAAATTCACCCCTCCACTTT.

The chain uses TRBV5-1 and TRBJ1-1, with 7 bases identical to TRBD1. Germline trimming cut 3 bases from V and 1 base from J; bases unmatched to any gene: 6. Germline CDR1 and CDR2: SGHRS and YFSETQ. This CDR3 region has 15 residues. The DNA for the CDR3 is TGCGCCAGCAGCTCCGACAGGGTGGGGAACACTGAAGCTTTCTTT. Residues: CASSSDRVGNTEAFF.

This chain connects TRBV5-1 to TRBJ2-5; 8 nucleotides align to TRBD2. CDR1 is SGHRS, CDR2 YFSETQ, per germline. V shed 0 bases and J 5 bases; nucleotides not matched to a gene: 9. The CDR3 has 16 amino acids. The CDR3: CASSLVLAGGGETQYF. The CDR3 bases are TGCGCCAGCAGCTTGGTCCTTGCGGGAGGCGGGGAGACCCAGTACTTC.

The chain recombines TRBV5-1 with TRBJ2-2, with D possibly TRBD2 on 5 matching bases. The CDR3 is 16 residues long. CDR1 is SGHRS, CDR2 YFSETQ, per germline. The V and J ends lost 2 bases and 5 bases respectively, with 16 bases between them. The CDR3 DNA is TGCGCCAGCAGCTTAGCTTCGGACGGGGTTACCGGGGAGCTGTTTTTT. Translated, it gives CASSLASDGVTGELFF. The whole variable domain, filled in from reference TRBV5-1 and TRBJ2-2, reads KAGVTQTPRYLIKTRGQQVTLSCSPISGHRSVSWYQQTPGQGLQFLFEYFSETQRNKGNFPGRFSGRQFSNSRSEMNVSTLELGDSALYLCASSLASDGVTGELFFGEGSRLTVL.

The chain links TRBV27 to TRBJ1-5; 8 bases line up with TRBD1. CDR1 and CDR2 from the germline V gene are MNHEY and SMNVEV (reference sequence). The CDR3 is 18 amino acids. The V segment lost 3 bases and the J segment 0 bases; nucleotides outside the gene matches: 10. CDR3: CASSLQGARKGSNQPQHF. CDR3 sequence (DNA): TGTGCCAGCAGTTTGCAGGGGGCCCGGAAAGGTAGCAATCAGCCCCAGCATTTT.